Presented here are 22 T cell receptor beta chains from one specimen sequenced in a study of metastatic and nonmetastatic thyroid tumors. TCRdb reanalyzed the PCR reads via MiXCR. This table holds some 13,000 clones, less than 15% found once. None of the patients had undergone any treatment ahead of thyroid surgery. Sequencing was done on a sample of blood. These receptor sequences come from a female donor with papillary thyroid cancer or a benign thyroid nodule (not recorded which). Some clones in this sample may be carry-over from other donors' samples.

This clone was detected many times. The J gene is TRBJ1-5, the V gene TRBV27; 7 nucleotides align to TRBD1. Germline CDR1 reads MNHEY; CDR2 reads SMNVEV (reference sequence). V shed 6 bases, J shed 5 bases, and the junction held 7 bases outside the gene matches. This CDR3 has 14 amino acids. CDR3 amino acids: CASRPTGSYQPQHF. The CDR3, as DNA: TGTGCCAGCAGGCCGACAGGGAGTTATCAGCCCCAGCATTTT.

This clone was seen many times. The chain couples TRBV7-6 to TRBJ2-2; D not certain. The CDR3 sequence is 14 residues long. CDR1 is SGHVS, CDR2 FNYEAQ, per germline. Trimming took off 3 bases at V and 6 bases at J, with 11 bases between the two ends. The CDR3 region has the DNA TGTGCCAGCAGCTTGGTTAGGGTGGCCGGGGAGCTGTTTTTT. Translating gives CASSLVRVAGELFF.

This clone turned up a few times. J is TRBJ1-6 and V is TRBV28; the match to TRBD1 covers 8 bases. Unmatched junction bases numbered 8, after V lost 6 bases and J lost 7 bases. Germline V gene data show CDR1 as MDHEN and CDR2 as SYDVKM. This CDR3 has 15 residues. Here the CDR3 reads CASRTGTGPNSPLHF. The CDR3 coding sequence is TGTGCCAGCAGAACCGGGACAGGACCGAATTCACCCCTCCACTTT.

This clone occurred many times. A much larger clone differs by one base, so this may be a read error. Other DNA sequences in this specimen translate into the identical CDR3. The chain combines TRBV10-3 with TRBJ2-2; TRBD1 matches 11 bases. CDR1 and CDR2 (germline): ENHRY, SYGVKD. CDR3 length: 15 amino acids. The CDR3 loop reads CAISSGTGGTGELFF. CDR3 bases: TGTGCCATCAGCTCCGGGACAGGGGGGACCGGGGAGCTGTTCTTT.

To note about this clone: A much larger clone lies one base from this, so it may be a read error. The chain recombines TRBV7-3 with TRBJ2-1, with D maybe TRBD1 (6 bases). This CDR3 spans 14 amino acids. CDR1 and CDR2 from the germline V gene are SGHTA and FQGTGA. Trimming pared 4 bases from V and 3 bases from J, leaving 10 bases between. The CDR3 loop reads CASSSDSVYNEQFF. The CDR3 DNA reads as TGTGCCAGCAGCTCGGACAGCGTCTACAATGAGCAGTTCTTC.

This clone was detected many times. The rearrangement links TRBV7-6 to TRBJ1-1; D remains ambiguous. The germline V and J ends were trimmed by 11 bases and 8 bases, with 12 bases remaining between them. The V gene's germline CDR1 is SGHVS and CDR2 FNYEAQ. This CDR3 is 10 amino acids long. The CDR3 bases are TGTGCCCCGTCGGGGAGAGAAGCTTTCTTT. The encoded protein is CAPSGREAFF.

At least ten counts were recorded for this clone. This rearrangement joins TRBV5-1 to TRBJ2-1; a weak D match, TRBD1 (6 bases). Germline CDR1 reads SGHRS; CDR2 reads YFSETQ. The CDR3 runs 16 residues. Trimming left V 2 bases short and J 0 bases short, with 12 bases between. CDR3 bases: TGCGCCAGCAGCTTCTCCAGGGGTGTCTCCTACAATGAGCAGTTCTTC. This codes for CASSFSRGVSYNEQFF.

There are many counts of this clone. The chain uses TRBV2 and TRBJ2-7; 12 positions agree with TRBD2. Germline V CDR1 and CDR2: SNHLY, FYNNEI. V lost 4 bases, J lost 4 bases, and 5 bases stayed unmatched. The CDR3 has 15 residues. The CDR3 DNA is TGTGCCAGCAGTGGTCCCACTAGCGGGGGGTACGAGCAGTACTTC. It is translated as CASSGPTSGGYEQYF.

This chain connects TRBV5-4 to TRBJ1-1; D is unresolved. V was trimmed by 2 bases and J by 6 bases, leaving 23 bases between them. The CDR3 has 17 amino acids. From germline, CDR1 is SGHNT and CDR2 YYREEE (reference sequence). The CDR3 region has the DNA TGTGCCAGCAGCTTTTCCACCAAAAACTGGGTTTGGTCTGAAGCTTTCTTT. Amino acid sequence: CASSFSTKNWVWSEAFF.

For this clone: One end of the junction varies from germline; a read error may be responsible. The chain carries TRBV3-1 and TRBJ1-6; unclear D gene. Germline V gene data show CDR1 as LGHDT and CDR2 as YNNKEL (reference sequence). This CDR3 contains 15 residues. This CDR3 reads CASSQAPQNNSPLRF. CDR3 coding DNA: TGTGCCAGCAGCCAAGCCCCCCAAAATAATTCACCGCTCCGCTTT.

This clone was detected many times. The V gene is TRBV20-1, the J gene TRBJ1-5, with D possibly being TRBD1 (5 bases). The CDR3 runs 12 residues. Trimming left V 6 bases short and J 4 bases short, with 10 bases between. Per germline, CDR1 DFQATT and CDR2 SNEGSKA (reference sequence). The CDR3 sequence: CSAPQGNQPQHF. The CDR3 DNA is TGCAGTGCGCCGCAGGGAAATCAGCCCCAGCATTTT.

This clone was counted many times. The chain recombines TRBV7-3 with TRBJ2-2, with unresolved D. Trimming removed 1 base at V and 8 bases at J, with 8 bases between. The CDR3 sequence is 13 residues long. Per germline, CDR1 SGHTA and CDR2 FQGTGA. CDR3 bases: TGTGCCAGCAGCTTAATGGAACAAGGGGAGCTGTTTTTT. It is translated as CASSLMEQGELFF.

This clone was observed at least ten times. The chain recombines TRBV5-1 with TRBJ1-6; weak D call: TRBD1 (5 bases). V dropped 0 bases and J dropped 8 bases, with 12 bases sitting between them. The CDR3 totals 15 residues. Germline V gene lookup returns CDR1 SGHRS and CDR2 YFSETQ. The CDR3: CASSLDGAEDSPLHF. Written as DNA, the CDR3 is TGCGCCAGCAGCTTGGACGGGGCCGAGGATTCACCCCTCCACTTT. The whole variable domain, remainder taken from reference TRBV5-1 and TRBJ1-6, is KAGVTQTPRYLIKTRGQQVTLSCSPISGHRSVSWYQQTPGQGLQFLFEYFSETQRNKGNFPGRFSGRQFSNSRSEMNVSTLELGDSALYLCASSLDGAEDSPLHFGNGTRLTVT.

In this sample, this clone turned up many times. The chain employs TRBV9 and TRBJ1-1; D is uncertain. In germline, CDR1 is SGDLS, CDR2 YYNGEE. V gave up 0 bases and J gave up 0 bases, with 6 bases separating them. The CDR3 has 14 amino acids. Here the CDR3 reads CASSVEPLNTEAFF. CDR3 sequence (DNA): TGTGCCAGCAGCGTAGAACCTTTGAACACTGAAGCTTTCTTT.

The chain employs TRBV30 and TRBJ1-6; D unclear. The V gene's germline CDR1 is GTSNPN and CDR2 SVGIG (reference sequence). The CDR3 is made up of 13 amino acids. Deletions cut 0 bases from V and 10 bases from J, with 10 bases between. In nucleotides, the CDR3 is TGTGCCTGGAGTGTAGCCAGCTTGTCACCCCTCCACTTT. Translation: CAWSVASLSPLHF.

This clone has at least ten counts. This rearrangement joins TRBV10-2 to TRBJ1-4, with D perhaps TRBD1 (5 bases). Deletions cut 1 base from V and 6 bases from J, with 15 bases between. Germline-derived CDR1 and CDR2 are WSHSY and SAAADI. The CDR3 has 16 amino acids. This CDR3 reads CASSEYKLGGDEKLFF. CDR3 sequence (DNA): TGCGCCAGCAGTGAGTACAAGCTGGGAGGGGATGAAAAACTGTTTTTT.

This clone was counted many times. The chain joins TRBV29-1 to TRBJ1-2; D gene unclear. Germline CDR1 is SQVTM and CDR2 is ANQGSEA. The CDR3 length is 17 residues. V lost 5 bases and J lost 0, with 22 bases in between. CDR3 sequence reads: CSVPLRHRLPSNYGYTF. In DNA form, the CDR3 reads TGCAGCGTTCCCTTAAGACACCGGCTGCCCTCTAACTATGGCTACACCTTC.

This clone was seen ten or more times. The rearrangement uses TRBV9 and TRBJ2-7; D might be TRBD2 (5 bases). V was trimmed by 0 bases and J by 5 bases, leaving 15 bases between them. The CDR3 has 15 amino acids. Germline V gene data show CDR1 as SGDLS and CDR2 as YYNGEE. The CDR3 protein is CASSVGHEGGNEQYF. CDR3 sequence (DNA): TGTGCCAGCAGCGTAGGTCACGAGGGCGGTAACGAGCAGTACTTC.

At least ten counts were recorded for this clone. This chain links TRBV10-3 with TRBJ2-1; TRBD2 agrees at 7 bases. J was trimmed by 0 bases and V by 6 bases; bases with no gene match: 14. Germline CDR1 is ENHRY and CDR2 is SYGVKD. CDR3 size: 18 residues. The DNA of the CDR3 is TGTGCCATCAGGGGAGGTTCTAGCGGAGACAGCTCCTACAATGAGCAGTTCTTC. It encodes CAIRGGSSGDSSYNEQFF.

This clone occurred a few times. A read error may account for a junction end that differs from germline. The DNA of the CDR3 is TGTGCCAGCATTTACTCGAGAGGGGGAGGTCAGCCCCAGCATTTT. Translated, it gives CASIYSRGGGQPQHF. The rearrangement joins TRBV6-5 to TRBJ1-5, with D possibly being TRBD1 (6 bases). CDR1 and CDR2 (germline): MNHEY, SVGAGI. The CDR3 consists of 15 residues.

This chain links TRBV7-2 with TRBJ2-2, with 8 positions matching TRBD1. Trimming removed 4 bases from V and 6 bases from J; junction bases left unmatched: 7. This CDR3 contains 15 residues. Germline V gene sequence: CDR1 SGHTA, CDR2 FQGNSA. CDR3 sequence: CASSSWTGIAGELFF. As DNA, the CDR3 is TGTGCCAGCAGCTCTTGGACAGGGATAGCCGGGGAGCTGTTTTTT.

V gene TRBV6-1 combines with J gene TRBJ2-2, with D perhaps TRBD2 (6 bases). Per germline, CDR1 MNHNS and CDR2 SASEGT. Trimming pared 6 bases from V and 3 bases from J, leaving 11 bases between. This CDR3 spans 14 amino acids. CDR3 protein: CASRKEGYTGELFF. CDR3 nucleotides: TGTGCCAGCAGAAAGGAGGGCTACACCGGGGAGCTGTTTTTT.